Listed here are 8 T cell receptor beta chains from one sample, sequenced in a study of T and B cells in COVID-19 patients. BIOMED2 TRB-A/B primer pools were used in multiplex TRB PCR. TCRdb re-called the multiplex PCR reads with MiXCR, one entry per CDR3 protein. The data hold approximately 10,000 distinct CDR3 sequences, with approximately 29% observed a single time. TRB was amplified from around 230-520 ng of blood genomic DNA. What was sequenced was blood. These receptors were obtained from a human donor who had recovered from COVID-19.

As for this clonotype: A much larger clone sits a single nucleotide away, making a read error possible. The V call is TRBV27, the J call TRBJ2-3; no firm D call. Trimming took 3 bases from V and 5 from J, leaving 21 bases between them. The CDR3 is 17 amino acids. Germline values: CDR1 MNHEY, CDR2 SMNVEV (reference sequence). The CDR3, as DNA: TGTGCCAGCAGTTTGAGACGGACGGTGGCGGTCATAGATACGCAGTATTTT. Encoded protein: CASSLRRTVAVIDTQYF.

This clonotype was detected a few times. The chain recombines TRBV6-2 or TRBV6-3 with TRBJ2-2; 9 bases fit TRBD1. CDR1 is MNHEY, CDR2 SVGEGT, per germline. Germline trimming cut 9 bases from V and 1 base from J; bases unmatched to any gene: 30. The CDR3 loop spans 23 amino acids. The CDR3 DNA reads TGTGCCAGACCCTGGACAGGGGCCGACTTCGCCTTGGGGGGCTATGAGAACACCGGGGAGCTGTTTTTT. It encodes CARPWTGADFALGGYENTGELFF.

V is TRBV6-2 or TRBV6-3 and J is TRBJ1-5, with unresolved D. From germline, CDR1 is MNHEY and CDR2 SVGEGT. V gave up 0 bases and J gave up 9 bases, with 6 bases separating them. The CDR3 sequence is 12 residues long. CDR3 region: CASSYSNRPQHF. The CDR3 coding sequence is TGTGCCAGCAGTTACTCGAACCGGCCCCAGCATTTT.

This clonotype was observed a handful of times. V is TRBV6-2 or TRBV6-3 and J is TRBJ1-2, with D possibly TRBD1 on 5 matching bases. Germline V gene data show CDR1 as MNHEY and CDR2 as SVGEGT. Trimming took off 0 bases at V and 0 bases at J, with 17 bases between the two ends. The CDR3 has 18 amino acids. The DNA for the CDR3 is TGTGCCAGCAGTTACTCCGACAGCGCAACAAATTCTAACTATGGCTACACCTTC. Translated: CASSYSDSATNSNYGYTF.

This clonotype is labeled medium-sized. The V and J genes are TRBV29-1 and TRBJ2-5; D is uncertain. The CDR3 contains 13 residues. Trimming cost V 4 bases and J 6 bases, with 15 bases left between them. Germline CDR1 SQVTM, CDR2 ANQGSEA. The CDR3 DNA is TGCAGCGTTGTGGATGGTACTCCGAAGACCCAGTACTTC. Translated: CSVVDGTPKTQYF.

This clonotype counts as medium-sized. This chain connects TRBV19 to TRBJ2-6; D assignment may be TRBD1 or TRBD2 (6 bases each). Looked up from germline, CDR1 is LNHDA and CDR2 is SQIVND (reference sequence). The CDR3 contains 17 residues. The V and J ends lost 2 bases and 2 bases respectively, with 13 bases between them. CDR3 in DNA: TGTGCCAGTAGTATACGGGACTGGGGGCCTGGGGCCAACGTCCTGACTTTC. This gives the protein CASSIRDWGPGANVLTF.

V gene TRBV5-4 combines with J gene TRBJ2-7; no clear D gene. The CDR3 is made up of 13 amino acids. The germline V gene encodes CDR1 SGHNT and CDR2 YYREEE (reference sequence). V lost 6 bases and J 2 bases, leaving 12 bases between the germline ends. Written as DNA, the CDR3 is TGTGCCAGCATGCGAGATATGGCCTACGAGCAGTACGTC. It encodes CASMRDMAYEQYV.

This clonotype has a handful of counts. The CDR3 sequence is CASSYSGLRPQHF. In DNA, the CDR3 is TGTGCCAGCAGTTACTCGGGGCTCCGGCCCCAGCATTTT. The chain couples TRBV6-5 to TRBJ1-5; tentative D call: TRBD1 (5 bases). V dropped 0 bases and J dropped 9 bases, with 9 bases sitting between them. The CDR3 spans 13 residues. Per the germline V gene, CDR1 is MNHEY and CDR2 is SVGAGI.